The T cell receptor beta chain described here comes from a study of blood T cells in healthy people across ages. The CDR3 runs 14 residues. Germline V gene data show CDR1 as SGDLS and CDR2 as YYNGEE. The V end was cut by 3 bases, the J end by 0 bases, with 9 bases between. General study points: Donor CMV status was unknown, possibly confounding expanded clonotype changes.

All donors came from Russia, were Caucasian and healthy, and spanned ages roughly 6 to 95. A sample-barcoded 5' primer and a J-beta primer mix were used in a second PCR of roughly 6 to 11 cycles. Every sample gave at least 2.5 million paired-end reads containing CDR3. TCRdb ran MiXCR on the 5' RACE reads and lists one entry per CDR3 protein. The sample lists around 2 million distinct CDR3 sequences, 39% occurring once. As to this clonotype: Its antigen is not identified.

V gene TRBV9 combines with J gene TRBJ1-2; the D gene is possibly TRBD1 (5 bases). Specimen: blood. This receptor was obtained from a human donor in good health. CDR3 bases: TGTGCCAGCAGCGCGAGGGGACCTAACTATGGCTACACCTTC. This sequence encodes CASSARGPNYGYTF.